This is a list of T cell receptor beta chains from one sample in a study of blood T cell repertoires in COVID-19. Some clones are missing from TCRdb's copy, which holds only in-frame ones; the method was immunoSEQ multiplex PCR. Among about 90,000 clones listed, around three quarters were seen once. Sequencing was done on a sample of peripheral blood. The receptors shown here come from a man between 65 and 79 years old with acute or convalescent COVID-19. Both conserved end residues are part of each CDR3. A D gene is named only where the DNA matches it firmly. Expanded clones get a size class; other rows say once, few or many, or leave the size out.

J | D | V | length | size | DNA | CDR3
TRBJ2-1 | TRBD1 | TRBV6-1 | 16 | . | TGTGCCAGCAGTGAGACAGGGGCCCTGGGGTACAATGAGCAGTTCTTC | CASSETGALGYNEQFF
TRBJ2-2 | TRBD2 | TRBV7-3 | 14 | . | TGTGCCAGCAGCTCCCCCGGGAGGGCCGGGGAGCTGTTTTTT | CASSSPGRAGELFF
TRBJ1-5 | . | TRBV19 | 14 | . | TGTGCCAGTAGTATAGATAGGGGGAATCAGCCCCAGCATTTT | CASSIDRGNQPQHF
TRBJ2-3 | . | TRBV7-2 | 14 | . | TGTGCCAGCAGCCGGAGGGCAGACACAGATACGCAGTATTTT | CASSRRADTDTQYF
TRBJ2-4 | TRBD1 | TRBV28 | 18 | . | TGTGCCAGCAGCTCGGACAGGATAACCACTCATGGCAAAAACATTCAGTACTTC | CASSSDRITTHGKNIQYF
TRBJ1-2 | TRBD1 | TRBV5-1 | 15 | . | TGCGCCAGCAGCCTCCGGGACAGACGTGTAGATGGCTACACCTTC | CASSLRDRRVDGYTF
TRBJ1-1 | . | TRBV11-2 | 17 | . | TGTGCCAGCAGCTTAGTCAGGGTAAATGTGGGGAACACTGAAGCTTTCTTT | CASSLVRVNVGNTEAFF
TRBJ2-1 | TRBD2 | TRBV24-1 | 14 | . | TGTGCCACCAGCCGGACTAGCGGGATAAATGAGCAGTTCTTC | CATSRTSGINEQFF
TRBJ1-1 | TRBD1 | TRBV7-3 | 15 | few | TGTGCCAGCAGCCAACGGGGGACAGGGTTCACTGAAGCTTTCTTT | CASSQRGTGFTEAFF
TRBJ2-7 | . | TRBV7-2 | 15 | . | TGTGCCAGCAGCTTATTTTCGGGGACAAACTACGAGCAGTACTTC | CASSLFSGTNYEQYF
TRBJ2-7 | TRBD2 | TRBV20-1 | 14 | . | TGCAGTGCTAGTAGCGGGAGCCGCTCCTACGAGCAGTACTTC | CSASSGSRSYEQYF
TRBJ1-1 | TRBD1 | TRBV7-9 | 16 | . | TGTGCCAGCAGCCCTGGGACAGGGGCCCCCAGCACTGAAGCTTTCTTT | CASSPGTGAPSTEAFF